The rows below give T cell receptor beta chains drawn from one sample of a study of blood T cell repertoires in COVID-19. This table comes from immunoSEQ multiplex PCR, and its TCRdb copy is limited to in-frame clones, with some not included. The sample shows fewer than 250,000 clones, about nine tenths of them seen only once. Specimen: PBMCs or T cells enriched from blood (not recorded which). These receptors came from a man aged 25-45 years in a cohort exposed to, infected with or recovered from COVID-19 (not recorded which). The CDR3 runs from the conserved cysteine through the conserved F or W. Fields, in order: V gene, clone size, J gene, D gene, CDR3 protein, CDR3 DNA. A D gene is named only where the DNA matches it firmly. Not all rows give a size; the values are once, few, many and, for expanded clones, a class.

TRBV19	.	TRBJ2-7	.	CASSIGGGSYEQYF	TGTGCCAGTAGTATCGGAGGGGGCTCGTACGAGCAGTACTTC
TRBV24-1	.	TRBJ1-2	.	CATSDPSRDYGYTF	TGTGCCACCAGTGATCCCTCACGGGACTATGGCTACACCTTC
TRBV5-1	.	TRBJ2-7	TRBD1	CASSLRTGGYEQYF	TGCGCCAGCAGCTTGCGGACAGGGGGATACGAGCAGTACTTC
TRBV12-3/TRBV12-4	.	TRBJ2-1	.	CASSFETYNEQFF	TGTGCCAGCAGTTTTGAGACCTACAATGAGCAGTTCTTC
TRBV9	.	TRBJ1-1	TRBD1	CASSTRQGTNTEAFF	TGTGCCAGCAGCACCCGACAGGGGACGAACACTGAAGCTTTCTTT
TRBV11-1	.	TRBJ2-7	TRBD1	CASSPMTGVEQYF	TGTGCCAGCAGCCCCATGACAGGGGTCGAGCAGTACTTC
TRBV7-2	.	TRBJ2-3	.	CASSGRGSTDTQYF	TGTGCCAGCAGCGGCAGGGGTAGCACAGATACGCAGTATTTT
TRBV4-1	.	TRBJ2-7	.	CASSHLLAALKREQYF	TGCGCCAGCAGCCACCTCCTGGCGGCTCTAAAGAGGGAGCAGTACTTC
TRBV29-1	.	TRBJ2-7	.	CSVLGAPSYEQYF	TGCAGCGTCCTTGGGGCTCCCTCCTACGAGCAGTACTTC
TRBV4-2	.	TRBJ2-2	TRBD2	CASSQEGRTSGRLFRELFF	TGTGCCAGCAGCCAAGAAGGCCGGACTAGCGGGAGGCTTTTCAGGGAGCTGTTTTTT
TRBV24-1	.	TRBJ2-1	TRBD1	CATSDLGTGTGGFNEQFF	TGTGCCACCAGTGACCTGGGCACCGGGACAGGGGGATTCAATGAGCAGTTCTTC
TRBV19	few	TRBJ1-3	.	CASRVFSGNTIYF	TGTGCCAGCCGAGTGTTTTCTGGAAACACCATATATTTT
TRBV30	.	TRBJ1-5	.	CAWSPHPASNQPQHF	TGTGCCTGGAGTCCTCACCCAGCGAGCAATCAGCCCCAGCATTTT
TRBV14	.	TRBJ1-2	TRBD1	CASSQDLASGQCDF	TGTGCCAGCAGCCAAGATCTGGCCTCGGGACAGTGCGACTTC
TRBV7-2	.	TRBJ2-5	TRBD1	CASSLSGRGETQYF	TGTGCCAGCAGCTTAAGTGGCAGGGGGGAGACCCAGTACTTC
TRBV28	.	TRBJ1-1	.	CASSPQAVNTEAFF	TGTGCCAGCAGTCCACAGGCCGTGAACACTGAAGCTTTCTTT
TRBV2	.	TRBJ2-6	TRBD1	CASKGDSSGANVLTF	TGTGCCAGCAAGGGGGACAGCTCTGGGGCCAACGTCCTGACTTTC
TRBV29-1	.	TRBJ1-1	TRBD1	CSVKATGGRMNTEAFF	TGCAGCGTTAAGGCCACAGGGGGCCGAATGAACACTGAAGCTTTCTTT
TRBV25-1	.	TRBJ1-3	TRBD1	CASSELQTGSNTIYF	TGTGCCAGCAGTGAACTCCAGACAGGGTCTAACACCATATATTTT
TRBV19	few	TRBJ2-7	TRBD2	CASSTSGTSGYEQYF	TGTGCCAGTAGTACATCCGGGACTAGCGGGTACGAGCAGTACTTC
TRBV29-1	.	TRBJ2-7	.	CSVEEPGQSYEQYF	TGCAGCGTTGAAGAACCGGGACAAAGCTACGAGCAGTACTTC
TRBV9	.	TRBJ2-7	.	CASSVGSDTDHQYF	TGTGCCAGCAGCGTAGGGTCAGACACCGACCACCAGTACTTC
TRBV19	few	TRBJ1-2	.	CASSTNYGYTF	TGTGCCAGTAGTACAAACTATGGCTACACCTTC
TRBV7-8	once	TRBJ2-1	.	CASSLVGGIRSNEQFF	TGTGCCAGCAGCTTAGTTGGGGGCATCAGGTCCAATGAGCAGTTCTTC
TRBV6-5	few	TRBJ1-1	TRBD1	CASRGQYGGTEAFF	TGTGCCAGCAGGGGACAGTACGGGGGCACTGAAGCTTTCTTT
TRBV9	.	TRBJ1-2	.	CASSVGRGNYGYTF	TGTGCCAGCAGCGTAGGACGGGGTAACTATGGCTACACCTTC
TRBV6-5	.	TRBJ2-7	.	CASSPRGIASYEQYF	TGTGCCAGCAGTCCAAGGGGGATTGCCTCCTACGAGCAGTACTTC
TRBV6-1	.	TRBJ2-5	.	CASSDDAGSSETQYF	TGTGCCAGCAGTGATGACGCGGGATCCTCTGAGACCCAGTACTTC
TRBV3-1/TRBV3-2	once	TRBJ2-7	TRBD1	CASSQGDSSYEQYF	TGTGCCAGCAGCCAAGGGGACAGCTCCTACGAGCAGTACTTC
TRBV4-3	.	TRBJ2-7	.	CASSQDRNPYEQYF	TGCGCCAGCAGCCAAGATAGAAACCCCTACGAGCAGTACTTC
TRBV3-1/TRBV3-2	.	TRBJ2-3	TRBD1	CASSQGTASTDTQYF	TGTGCCAGCAGCCAGGGGACAGCAAGCACAGATACGCAGTATTTT
TRBV7-9	.	TRBJ1-3	TRBD1	CASSRPTGESGNTIYF	TGTGCCAGCAGCCGTCCAACAGGGGAGTCCGGAAACACCATATATTTT
TRBV9	.	TRBJ2-3	TRBD2	CASSVGIMAGADTQYF	TGTGCCAGCAGCGTGGGGATTATGGCGGGGGCAGATACGCAGTATTTT
TRBV28	.	TRBJ2-7	TRBD1	CASSTGFTLASYEQYF	TGTGCCAGCTCGACAGGGTTTACTTTGGCTTCCTACGAGCAGTACTTC
TRBV19	few	TRBJ1-2	.	CASSTSQGYGYTF	TGTGCCAGTAGTACCTCTCAGGGCTATGGCTACACCTTC
TRBV28	.	TRBJ1-5	TRBD1	CASKRGRQGPNQPQHF	TGTGCCAGCAAGAGGGGGCGGCAGGGGCCCAATCAGCCCCAGCATTTT
TRBV27	.	TRBJ2-1	TRBD2	CASSFLTSHNEQFF	TGTGCCAGCAGTTTCCTGACTAGCCACAATGAGCAGTTCTTC
TRBV27	few	TRBJ2-1	TRBD2	CASSFSVGGSNEQFF	TGTGCCAGCAGTTTTTCCGTGGGCGGGAGCAATGAGCAGTTCTTC
TRBV10-1	.	TRBJ2-7	.	CASSAGVDYEQYF	TGCGCCAGCAGTGCAGGGGTAGATTACGAGCAGTACTTC
TRBV2	.	TRBJ2-2	TRBD1	CASQPGQGILGTGELFF	TGTGCCAGTCAACCGGGACAGGGGATTTTGGGCACCGGGGAGCTGTTTTTT
TRBV7-9	.	TRBJ1-6	.	CASSPPEGDNSPLHF	TGTGCCAGCAGCCCCCCAGAGGGTGACAATTCACCCCTCCACTTT
TRBV4-3	.	TRBJ2-7	.	CASSQVDEYEQYF	TGCGCCAGCAGCCAAGTCGATGAGTACGAGCAGTACTTC
TRBV29-1	.	TRBJ2-5	TRBD2	CSVEGTRGLQETQYF	TGCAGCGTCGAAGGGACTAGGGGTCTGCAAGAGACCCAGTACTTC
TRBV10-3	.	TRBJ2-7	TRBD2	CAISAWSTSGGDEQYF	TGTGCCATCAGTGCTTGGAGCACTAGCGGTGGGGACGAGCAGTACTTC
TRBV7-9	.	TRBJ1-2	.	CASNTGASYGYTF	TGTGCCAGCAACACAGGAGCTTCATATGGCTACACCTTC
TRBV4-3	.	TRBJ2-1	TRBD2	CASSLGLAGQGEQFF	TGCGCCAGCAGCCTGGGACTAGCGGGACAAGGTGAGCAGTTCTTC
TRBV7-2	few	TRBJ1-5	TRBD1	CASSLGGGFNQPQHF	TGTGCCAGCAGCTTAGGAGGGGGCTTCAATCAGCCCCAGCATTTT
TRBV27	.	TRBJ2-7	TRBD2	CASRPGLVYRDTYEQYF	TGTGCCAGCAGACCGGGACTAGTGTATCGGGATACCTACGAGCAGTACTTC
TRBV7-9	.	TRBJ2-2	TRBD2	CASSPGLAENTGELFF	TGTGCCAGCAGCCCTGGACTAGCGGAGAACACCGGGGAGCTGTTTTTT
TRBV5-1	.	TRBJ2-1	TRBD2	CASSSGGLAGGGQFF	TGCGCCAGCAGCTCTGGGGGACTAGCGGGAGGTGGGCAGTTCTTC
TRBV28	.	TRBJ1-2	.	CAGARTPNYGYTF	TGTGCCGGGGCTAGAACTCCTAACTATGGCTACACCTTC
TRBV5-1	.	TRBJ1-1	TRBD1	CASGTGALNTEAFF	TGCGCCAGCGGGACAGGGGCCCTAAACACTGAAGCTTTCTTT